The rows below give T cell receptor beta chains drawn from one sample of a study of tumor-infiltrating lymphocytes in primary liver carcinoma. Using its own MiXCR run on the multiplex PCR reads, TCRdb lists one record per CDR3 protein. Of about 320,000 distinct CDR3 sequences in the sample, 65% are singletons; the top ten hold 9%. What was sequenced was peripheral blood. Receptor source: a man aged 35-49 years with primary liver carcinoma and hepatitis B virus infection. Both conserved end residues are part of each CDR3. The order of the fields is clone size, J gene, V gene, D gene, CDR3 DNA, CDR3 protein. D genes are given only for firm matches. Some rows mark clone size as missing; the rest say once, few, many or name a class of expanded clone.

.	TRBJ1-2	TRBV14	TRBD1	TGTGCCAGCAGCCCTTTCGGACAGGGTAGCGGCTACACCTTC	CASSPFGQGSGYTF
.	TRBJ2-3	TRBV18	.	TGTGCCAGCTCACCCCAACAGGAGATTACAGATACGCAGTATTTT	CASSPQQEITDTQYF
many	TRBJ1-6	TRBV6-1	TRBD1	TGTGCCAGCATCCCGGGACAGGGGGCTTCACCCCTCCACTTT	CASIPGQGASPLHF
.	TRBJ1-5	TRBV4-1	.	TGCGCCAGCAGCTTGGTGACAGTGGTAGTTCAGCCCCAGCATTTT	CASSLVTVVVQPQHF
many	TRBJ2-7	TRBV10-3	TRBD2	TGTGCCATCAGTGAGGCGGGAGGGGGCTACGAGCAGTACTTC	CAISEAGGGYEQYF
.	TRBJ2-7	TRBV4-3	.	TGCGCCAGCGGCCCCAAGGACAGTACCTACGAGCAGTACTTC	CASGPKDSTYEQYF
.	TRBJ2-5	TRBV7-9	.	TGTGCCAGCAGCTTACCCACCGGCCTCGAGACCCAGTACTTC	CASSLPTGLETQYF
.	TRBJ2-3	TRBV11-1	TRBD2	TGTGCCAGCACCCCTCAAATAGGCGGGAGCTCTTCAGATACGCAGTATTTC	CASTPQIGGSSSDTQYF
.	TRBJ2-4	TRBV11-2	.	TGTGCCAGCAACTTAGAAGGGACGAGTTTTATTCAGTACTTC	CASNLEGTSFIQYF
.	TRBJ1-1	TRBV5-1	.	TGCGCCAGCTCTGAAGGCATCGCGGCGAACACTGAAGCTTTCTTT	CASSEGIAANTEAFF
.	TRBJ1-1	TRBV5-5	.	TGTGCCAGCTGCTTGGTAAGCACTGAAGCTTTCTTT	CASCLVSTEAFF
.	TRBJ1-4	TRBV5-1	.	TGCGCCAGCAGCTTTGGGACTACTAATGAAAAACTGTTTTTT	CASSFGTTNEKLFF
.	TRBJ2-7	TRBV28	TRBD2	TGTGCCAGCAGTACACGGGGGGAGAGGGTTTGCGAGCAGTACTTC	CASSTRGERVCEQYF
.	TRBJ2-1	TRBV10-3	TRBD2	TGTGCCATCAGTGAAGTAGCGGGGGGGCCTCGGAATGAGCGGTTCTTC	CAISEVAGGPRNERFF
many	TRBJ2-5	TRBV7-8	.	TGTGCCAGCAGGGAACAGGCTTTTCAAGAGACCCAGTACTTC	CASREQAFQETQYF
many	TRBJ2-2	TRBV6-5	TRBD2	TGTGCCAGCAGGAGGCTAGCGGGAGGAAACACCGGGGAGCTGTTTTTT	CASRRLAGGNTGELFF
many	TRBJ1-2	TRBV5-1	.	TGCGCCAGCAGCGTTCAGGTCAACTATGGCTACACCTTC	CASSVQVNYGYTF
.	TRBJ2-5	TRBV25-1	.	TGTGCCAGCAGCGCCGCCCCCGGGGGAAAAGAGACCCAGTACTTC	CASSAAPGGKETQYF
.	TRBJ1-3	TRBV30	.	TGTGCCTGGAATCGCAACTCTGGAAACACCATATATTTT	CAWNRNSGNTIYF
.	TRBJ2-4	TRBV10-3	TRBD2	TGTGCCACGACTGGGACTAGCGGGAGTCTGGGTAACATGCAGTACTTC	CATTGTSGSLGNMQYF
many	TRBJ1-5	TRBV4-2	.	TGTGCCAGCAGCGAGGCGGCGGGGGCAGGCAATCAGCCCCAGCATTTT	CASSEAAGAGNQPQHF
many	TRBJ2-1	TRBV12-3/TRBV12-4	.	TGTGCCAGCAGTTTACTAGAATCCTACAATGAGCAGTTCTTC	CASSLLESYNEQFF
many	TRBJ1-4	TRBV6-1	TRBD1	TGTGCCAGCAGTGAAGGCGACAGGGGGCTAATTAAACTGTTTTTT	CASSEGDRGLIKLFF
many	TRBJ2-2	TRBV12-3/TRBV12-4	TRBD2	TGTGCCAGCAGCTTAGTAGCGGGAGGCCACGGGGAGCTGTTTTTT	CASSLVAGGHGELFF
few	TRBJ2-1	TRBV28	.	TGTGCCAGCAGTTCCGGGGTCGCGGTGAACTTCTACAATGAGCAGTTCTTC	CASSSGVAVNFYNEQFF
many	TRBJ2-3	TRBV10-2	.	TGCGCCAGCAGGCGGGTTGGCACAGATACGCAGTATTTT	CASRRVGTDTQYF
.	TRBJ2-1	TRBV11-2	.	TGTGCCAGCAGCTTTGAAGGGCCAGGGAGACATGAGCAGTTCTTC	CASSFEGPGRHEQFF
many	TRBJ2-1	TRBV6-2/TRBV6-3	.	TGTGCCAGCACCACGACTAACTACAATGAGCAGTTCTTC	CASTTTNYNEQFF
.	TRBJ2-5	TRBV7-9	.	TGTGCCAGCAGCAATTACCAAGAGACCCAGCACTTC	CASSNYQETQHF
.	TRBJ2-7	TRBV11-2	.	TGTGCCAGCAGCTTAGCGGGAGTGCTCTCATCCTACAGGCAGTACTTC	CASSLAGVLSSYRQYF
.	TRBJ2-7	TRBV5-4	TRBD2	TGTGCCAGCTACTCGACTAGCAATGGCGAGCAGTACTTC	CASYSTSNGEQYF
.	TRBJ1-1	TRBV29-1	.	TGCAGCGTCGAACAGGCGGCGTATACTGAAGCTTTCTTT	CSVEQAAYTEAFF
.	TRBJ2-3	TRBV25-1	TRBD2	TGTGCCAGCAGTGAGGGATGGACTAGCGGGAGTGGAGATACGCAGTATTTT	CASSEGWTSGSGDTQYF
few	TRBJ2-1	TRBV5-4	TRBD2	TGTGCCATCCATAGCGGGAAAGGGATCAATGAGCAGTTCTTC	CAIHSGKGINEQFF
few	TRBJ2-5	TRBV11-2	.	TGTGCCAGCAGCTCGGGCCCAAGAGAGACCCAGTACTTC	CASSSGPRETQYF
.	TRBJ1-1	TRBV10-3	TRBD1	TGTACCATTAGACTTGACAGGGGAGGAACTGTAGCTTTCTTT	CTIRLDRGGTVAFF
.	TRBJ1-2	TRBV7-9	.	TGTGCCAGCAGCATATCTGGGGGAGAGCTGGGTTACACCTTC	CASSISGGELGYTF
.	TRBJ1-1	TRBV6-6	.	TGTGCCAGCAGCCTGACAGAGTCGAATGAAGCTTTCTTT	CASSLTESNEAFF
.	TRBJ1-1	TRBV6-1	.	TGTGCCAGCAGTTCCCAGGCACCGAAAGAAGCTTTCTTT	CASSSQAPKEAFF
few	TRBJ1-2	TRBV28	.	TGTGCCAGCAGTTTAAGCCCAAGGACTTCTGGCTACACCTTC	CASSLSPRTSGYTF
many	TRBJ1-1	TRBV10-3	.	TGTGCCATCACTACCAGCGTCTTCGGCACTGAAGCTTTCTTT	CAITTSVFGTEAFF
.	TRBJ1-1	TRBV28	TRBD1	TGTGCCAGCCCTCCTCGGACAGGCGGAACTGAAGCTTTCTTT	CASPPRTGGTEAFF
.	TRBJ2-1	TRBV24-1	TRBD2	TGTGCCACCAGTGATGGATCTAGCGGAATCTCCTACAATGAGCAGTTCTTC	CATSDGSSGISYNEQFF
.	TRBJ2-7	TRBV5-4	TRBD2	TGTGCCAGCAGTATAGCGGGAGTTGGCTACGAGCAGTACTTC	CASSIAGVGYEQYF
.	TRBJ1-5	TRBV6-6	.	TGTGCCAGTAATCGTGGGGCGTTCAATCAGCCCCAGCATTTT	CASNRGAFNQPQHF
many	TRBJ2-1	TRBV29-1	TRBD1	TGCAGCGTCGGACAGGGTGGGTTCTTC	CSVGQGGFF
many	TRBJ2-7	TRBV6-1	TRBD2	TGTGCCAGCAGTAGGAAGCGGGAGAGCTCCTACGAGCAGTACTTC	CASSRKRESSYEQYF
many	TRBJ2-1	TRBV6-1	TRBD1	TGTGCCACCTTAGCCGGGACAGGGGGTTCTCCCACACAGTTCTTC	CATLAGTGGSPTQFF
.	TRBJ1-1	TRBV6-1	.	TGTGCCAGCAGTGAAAGGGGGAACAGTGAAGCTTTCTTT	CASSERGNSEAFF
.	TRBJ2-4	TRBV5-1	.	TGCGCCAGCAGCTTGAATCTCCCGGGGCCGGGTGCGAATATGGCCAAAAACACTCAGTACTTC	CASSLNLPGPGANMAKNTQYF
many	TRBJ1-6	TRBV4-1	TRBD1	TGCGCCAGCAGCTACAGGGGGCCGGAGTCACCCCTCCACTTT	CASSYRGPESPLHF
.	TRBJ2-1	TRBV6-6	.	TGTGCGAGCAGTTGCCGGAGACAGGATCGCGTATCGCACCTCTACAATGAGCAGTTCTTC	CASSCRRQDRVSHLYNEQFF